Here is one TCR beta chain with its context. This specimen belongs to a study of T cell changes during pregnancy in multiple sclerosis. Clones were sequenced by immunoSEQ multiplex PCR, and TCRdb holds only the in-frame ones, with some missing. The data show 75,000 to 100,000 clones, with about 91% seen just once and roughly 2% held by the top ten. This specimen consisted of peripheral blood, obtained after pregnancy. This receptor was taken from a female donor in good health, enrolled as a control in a pregnancy study.

The CDR3 loop reads CASSLVRGGADTQYF. The DNA of the CDR3 is TGTGCCAGCAGCTTAGTCAGGGGAGGGGCAGATACGCAGTATTTT. The J gene is TRBJ2-3, the V gene TRBV13; weak D call: TRBD2 (7 bases). Germline V gives CDR1 PRHDT, CDR2 FYEKMQ (reference sequence). V lost 1 base to trimming and J lost 4 bases, with 12 bases between them. The CDR3 contains 15 residues.